A single sample gave rise to the 8 T cell receptor beta chains below, sequenced in a study of T cells in localized non-small cell lung cancer. Profiled with immunoSEQ multiplex PCR; TCRdb holds only in-frame clones, not every one. The data hold 65,000 to 90,000 clones, with less than 85% observed a single time. The sequenced sample was PBMCs, obtained before any cancer treatment. All receptors come from a man aged 35 to 69 with stage II squamous cell lung carcinoma.

The V gene is TRBV19, the J gene TRBJ2-3, with 9 nucleotides matching TRBD1. The trim removed 5 bases at V and 4 bases at J, leaving 10 bases unmatched. The CDR3 is 16 residues long. The V gene's germline CDR1 is LNHDA and CDR2 SQIVND (reference sequence). Here the CDR3 DNA reads TGTGCCAGTAGTCCCGGGACAGGGACTCGGGCAGATACGCAGTATTTT. It yields the protein CASSPGTGTRADTQYF.

The J gene is TRBJ2-7, the V gene TRBV7-8, with D possibly TRBD1 on 6 matching bases. The germline gives CDR1 SGHVS, CDR2 FQNEAQ. The CDR3 is 13 residues long. V was shortened by 4 bases and J by 3 bases, with 10 bases between the two germline ends. CDR3 amino acids: CASSWDTLYEQYF. The CDR3 DNA is TGTGCCAGCAGCTGGGACACTCTCTACGAGCAGTACTTC.

Comment on this clone: One junction end does not reproduce the germline sequence, and a read error may be involved. The V gene is TRBV28, the J gene TRBJ1-2, with D perhaps TRBD1 (5 bases). In germline, CDR1 is MDHEN, CDR2 SYDVKM. CDR3 size: 13 residues. The CDR3 protein is CASSLGTIYGYTF. The CDR3 DNA sequence: TGTGCCAGCAGTCTTGGGACTATCTATGGTTACACCTTC.

The chain links TRBV7-3 to TRBJ2-3; 13 nucleotides agree with TRBD2. This CDR3 is built from 16 residues. Germline CDR1 reads SGHTA; CDR2 reads FQGTGA. Losses at the gene ends were 2 bases for V and 6 bases for J; bases not matched to a gene: 5. CDR3 in DNA: TGTGCCAGCAGCTTATTTGGACTAGCGGGAGCGGATACGCAGTATTTT. This codes for CASSLFGLAGADTQYF.

V is TRBV7-9 and J is TRBJ2-7; D is possibly TRBD1 or TRBD2 (5 bases each). The CDR3 is 13 amino acids. Trimming removed 3 bases from V and 4 bases from J, with 10 bases in between. Per the germline V gene, CDR1 is SEHNR and CDR2 is FQNEAQ (reference sequence). CDR3 residues: CASSLGERYEQYF. The CDR3 DNA reads as TGTGCCAGCAGCTTGGGGGAAAGGTACGAGCAGTACTTC.

Only one count was recorded for this clone. The chain recombines TRBV4-3 with TRBJ1-2, with D unresolved. The CDR3 sequence is 16 residues long. Per germline, CDR1 LGHNA and CDR2 YSLEER. The V end was cut by 0 bases, the J end by 5 bases, with 16 bases between. CDR3 DNA: TGCGCCAGCAGCCAAGATCTCCAGGCTAGAGGATATGGCTACACCTTC. Amino acids: CASSQDLQARGYGYTF.

The chain recombines TRBV2 with TRBJ2-7, with 10 positions matching TRBD1. The CDR3 loop spans 15 amino acids. The V and J ends lost 3 bases and 1 base, in that order; junction bases with no gene match: 3. Looked up from germline, CDR1 is SNHLY and CDR2 is FYNNEI. The CDR3 reads CASSEGDRGSYEQYF. In nucleotides, the CDR3 is TGTGCCAGCAGTGAGGGGGACAGGGGTTCCTACGAGCAGTACTTC.

CDR3: CASSLPLSGNINEQFF. The DNA for the CDR3 is TGTGCCAGCAGTTTACCTCTTAGCGGGAATATAAATGAGCAGTTCTTC. This chain connects TRBV27 to TRBJ2-1, with 8 bases matching TRBD2. This CDR3 is 16 amino acids long. Germline V gene lookup returns CDR1 MNHEY and CDR2 SMNVEV (reference sequence). V lost 2 bases to trimming and J lost 7 bases; unmatched junction nucleotides: 10.